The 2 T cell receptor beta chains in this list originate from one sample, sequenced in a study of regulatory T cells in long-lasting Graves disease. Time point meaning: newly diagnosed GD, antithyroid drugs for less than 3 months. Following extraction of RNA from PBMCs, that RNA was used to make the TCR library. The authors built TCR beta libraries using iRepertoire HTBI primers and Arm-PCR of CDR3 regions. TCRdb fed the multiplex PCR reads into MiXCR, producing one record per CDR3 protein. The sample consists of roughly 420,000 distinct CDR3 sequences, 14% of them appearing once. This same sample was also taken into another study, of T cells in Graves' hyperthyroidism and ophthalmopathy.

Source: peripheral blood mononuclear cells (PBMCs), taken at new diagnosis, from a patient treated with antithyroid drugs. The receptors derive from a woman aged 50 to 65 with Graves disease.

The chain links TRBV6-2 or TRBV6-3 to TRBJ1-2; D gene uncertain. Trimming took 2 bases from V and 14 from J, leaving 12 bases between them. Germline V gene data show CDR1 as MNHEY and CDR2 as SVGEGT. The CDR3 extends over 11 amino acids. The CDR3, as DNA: TGTGCCAGCAGTTACGTCGGTGTGACAACCTTC. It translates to CASSYVGVTTF.

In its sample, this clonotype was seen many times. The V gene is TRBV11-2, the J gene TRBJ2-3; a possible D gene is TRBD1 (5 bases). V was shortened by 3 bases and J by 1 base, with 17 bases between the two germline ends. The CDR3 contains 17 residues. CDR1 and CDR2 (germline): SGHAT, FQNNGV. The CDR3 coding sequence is TGTGCCAGCAGCTTCGGGTCAGGGATGATGGGCACAGATACGCAGTATTTT. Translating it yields CASSFGSGMMGTDTQYF.